These 20 T cell receptor beta chains were sequenced from one sample in a study of T cell changes during pregnancy in multiple sclerosis (dated by TCRdb to about 2019). Library prep was done by the immunoSEQ multiplex PCR assay. TCRdb limited this immuneACCESS table to in-frame rearrangements with V and J called. A share of clones is missing; checked studies link under half to unresolved V genes, and the rest is unexplained. The sample table lists 40,000 to 50,000 clones, 90% to 95% of them with a count of one. The ten top clones hold 7% to 8.5% of the sample. Here the sequenced sample was CD8+ T cells from peripheral blood mononuclear cells, taken in the third trimester of pregnancy. The receptors shown here come from a female donor with multiple sclerosis, enrolled in a pregnancy study.

V is TRBV7-9 and J is TRBJ2-2; D is uncertain. The CDR3 has 16 amino acids. Trimming removed 5 bases from V and 2 bases from J, with 15 bases in between. Germline loops: CDR1 SEHNR, CDR2 FQNEAQ (reference sequence). The CDR3 loop is CASSLLWAINTGELFF. CDR3 bases: TGTGCCAGCAGCCTTTTGTGGGCGATAAACACCGGGGAGCTGTTTTTT.

V usage is TRBV5-1 and J usage is TRBJ2-1, with 7 bases fitting TRBD1. The germline gives CDR1 SGHRS, CDR2 YFSETQ. This CDR3 contains 14 residues. Trimming removed 1 base from V and 7 bases from J; junction bases left unmatched: 5. Written as DNA, the CDR3 is TGCGCCAGCAGCTTGACCCAGGGGGTTAATGAGCAGTTCTTC. This gives the protein CASSLTQGVNEQFF.

This chain connects TRBV6-4 to TRBJ2-3; 7 nucleotides match TRBD1. CDR1 is MRHNA, CDR2 SNTAGT, per germline. The V gene end was trimmed by 2 bases and the J gene end by 3 bases; junction bases not matched to a gene: 2. This CDR3 has 14 residues. In DNA, the CDR3 is TGTGCCAGCAGTGACAAGGGGGCGACAGATACGCAGTATTTT. Protein product: CASSDKGATDTQYF.

CDR3 in amino acids: CASRLGPVAEAFF. Here the CDR3 DNA reads TGTGCCAGCAGACTGGGGCCGGTCGCTGAAGCTTTCTTT. The chain carries TRBV19 and TRBJ1-1, with TRBD1 as a possible D gene (5 bases). From germline, CDR1 is LNHDA and CDR2 SQIVND (reference sequence). The V end lost 9 bases, the J end lost 6 bases, and 17 bases lay between the germline ends. The CDR3 loop spans 13 amino acids. The full variable domain, with the rest looked up from reference TRBV19 and TRBJ1-1, is DGGITQSPKYLFRKEGQNVTLSCEQNLNHDAMYWYRQDPGQGLRLIYYSQIVNDFQKGDIAEGYSVSREKKESFPLTVTSAQKNPTAFYLCASRLGPVAEAFFGQGTRLTVV.

The chain combines TRBV2 with TRBJ1-4; 9 nucleotides match TRBD1. Germline V gene data show CDR1 as SNHLY and CDR2 as FYNNEI. The CDR3 covers 15 residues. V lost 4 bases and J lost 12; bases outside the gene matches: 12. CDR3 protein: CASSGGTGLPRELFF. CDR3 in DNA: TGTGCCAGCAGTGGTGGGACAGGGCTTCCCAGGGAACTGTTTTTT.

The V call is TRBV11-2, the J call TRBJ2-7, with D tentatively TRBD1 (6 bases). The germline CDR1 and CDR2 sequences are SGHAT and FQNNGV. Trimming took off 1 base at V and 4 bases at J, with 11 bases between the two ends. The CDR3 is 14 residues long. CDR3 loop: CASSLVGQRYEQYF. CDR3 nucleotides: TGTGCCAGCAGCTTAGTAGGACAGAGGTACGAGCAGTACTTC.

J is TRBJ2-5 and V is TRBV27; D possibly corresponds to TRBD1 (6 bases). The CDR3 spans 14 residues. Trimming shortened V by 7 bases and J by 2 bases, and 14 bases separated the two germline ends. Germline CDR1 and CDR2: MNHEY and SMNVEV (reference sequence). DNA of the CDR3: TGTGCCAGCAAACAGGGTACGGGTCAAGAGACCCAGTACTTC. Protein product: CASKQGTGQETQYF.

The chain carries TRBV5-3 and TRBJ1-2; maybe TRBD1 (5 bases). TRBV5-3 is noted as an ORF with a role that remains uncertain. The CDR3 length is 13 residues. V was pared by 1 base and J by 7 bases, with 11 bases between. The CDR3 DNA follows: TGTGCCAGAAGCTTGAGGTTAGGGGCTGGCTACACCTTC. This encodes CARSLRLGAGYTF.

This clone was seen only a few times. This chain joins TRBV2 and TRBJ1-1, with D possibly TRBD1 on 6 matching bases. The CDR3 extends over 12 amino acids. In germline, CDR1 is SNHLY, CDR2 FYNNEI. Between the trimmed V and J ends, which lost 6 bases and 7 bases, there was a span of 12 bases. The CDR3 nucleotides are TGTGCCAGCAGCGTGGACAGCCTTGAAGCTTTCTTT. This translates into CASSVDSLEAFF.

The chain links TRBV2 to TRBJ2-5; 8 bases map to TRBD1. V gave up 11 bases and J gave up 0 bases; unmatched junction bases: 14. Germline loops: CDR1 SNHLY, CDR2 FYNNEI. The CDR3 has 16 amino acids. The CDR3 sequence is CALEAVDRAYQETQYF. The DNA of the CDR3 is TGTGCCCTGGAGGCAGTGGACAGGGCGTACCAAGAGACCCAGTACTTC. Drawing the rest from reference TRBV2 and TRBJ2-5, the complete variable domain is EPEVTQTPSHQVTQMGQEVILRCVPISNHLYFYWYRQILGQKVEFLVSFYNNEISEKSEIFDDQFSVERPDGSNFTLKIRSTKLEDSAMYFCALEAVDRAYQETQYFGPGTRLLVL.

V gene TRBV4-2 combines with J gene TRBJ2-7, with a possible D match to TRBD2 (5 bases). Trimming took 6 bases from V and 3 from J, leaving 15 bases between them. The CDR3 length is 14 residues. The germline V gene encodes CDR1 LGHNA and CDR2 YNFKEQ. The CDR3 sequence is CASSQLLGRYEQYF. In DNA, the CDR3 is TGTGCCAGCAGTCAGTTACTAGGACGCTACGAGCAGTACTTC.

J is TRBJ2-7 and V is TRBV27, with a tentative D call TRBD1 (6 bases). Trimming removed 5 bases from V and 4 bases from J, with 12 bases in between. Germline values: CDR1 MNHEY, CDR2 SMNVEV (reference sequence). The CDR3 runs 13 residues. This chain's CDR3 is CASSRGQTYEQYF. The CDR3 DNA reads as TGTGCCAGCAGTCGAGGACAGACATACGAGCAGTACTTC.

V and J are TRBV27 and TRBJ2-1; perhaps TRBD2 as D (7 bases). This CDR3 is built from 14 residues. Germline CDR1 reads MNHEY; CDR2 reads SMNVEV (reference sequence). Trimming left V 3 bases short and J 8 bases short, with 14 bases between. CDR3 in amino acids: CASSFGPGGDEQFF. Written as DNA, the CDR3 is TGTGCCAGCAGTTTTGGGCCGGGGGGCGATGAGCAGTTCTTC.

The chain has TRBV7-9 and TRBJ2-6, with D maybe TRBD1 (5 bases). V was pared by 4 bases and J by 0 bases, with 10 bases between. The CDR3 consists of 16 residues. Germline lookup yields CDR1 SEHNR and CDR2 FQNEAQ (reference sequence). Written as DNA, the CDR3 is TGTGCCAGCAGCTCAGGGAAGAGCTCTGGGGCCAACGTCCTGACTTTC. Its protein product is CASSSGKSSGANVLTF.

The rearrangement links TRBV7-2 to TRBJ2-1; TRBD2 might be the D (6 bases). The V and J ends lost 4 bases and 6 bases respectively, with 22 bases between them. This CDR3 spans 17 amino acids. Germline assignment: CDR1 SGHTA and CDR2 FQGNSA. The CDR3 protein is CASSSRGLGSGVNEQFF. The CDR3 DNA is TGTGCCAGCAGCTCCCGCGGTTTGGGTAGCGGAGTCAATGAGCAGTTCTTC.

This chain joins TRBV7-9 and TRBJ2-1; D possibly corresponds to TRBD2 (5 bases). Germline V gene data show CDR1 as SEHNR and CDR2 as FQNEAQ (reference sequence). This CDR3 is 17 amino acids long. Trimming removed 5 bases from V and 0 bases from J, with 17 bases in between. CDR3 DNA sequence: TGTGCCAGCAGCCCGGTCGGCGGGTATAGCTCCTACAATGAGCAGTTCTTC. Protein sequence: CASSPVGGYSSYNEQFF.

This clone was counted once. V is TRBV5-6 and J is TRBJ2-7, with 7 bases lining up with TRBD2. The CDR3 loop spans 17 amino acids. With 4 bases clipped from V and 2 bases from J, the junction kept 15 bases outside the gene matches. Germline V gene lookup returns CDR1 SGHDT and CDR2 YYEEEE. The CDR3 here is CASSPASGRVAPYEQYF. CDR3 DNA: TGTGCCAGCAGCCCTGCTAGCGGACGTGTAGCCCCCTACGAGCAGTACTTC.

The chain carries TRBV6-1 and TRBJ1-4, with TRBD1 matching 7 bases. In germline, CDR1 is MNHNS, CDR2 SASEGT. The CDR3 sequence is 16 residues long. V dropped 4 bases and J dropped 13; count of bases not matched to a gene: 18. The CDR3 protein is CASSALTGTDNGGLFF. The CDR3 DNA follows: TGTGCCAGCAGTGCTCTGACAGGGACCGACAATGGGGGACTGTTTTTT.

The gene calls are TRBV9 and TRBJ2-7; a weak D match, TRBD2 (7 bases). Germline V CDR1 and CDR2: SGDLS, YYNGEE. This CDR3 is built from 15 residues. Between the trimmed V and J ends, which lost 0 bases and 3 bases, there was a span of 13 bases. The CDR3 bases are TGTGCCAGCAGCGTAGAAGGGGGGGACTACTACGAGCAGTACTTC. Protein: CASSVEGGDYYEQYF.

As concerns this clone: This CDR3 is missing its conserved last phenylalanine or tryptophan, likely due to a read error. The limits of the CDR3 on the DNA are not certain, so only TCRdb's listed CDR3 is given. The chain uses TRBV6-6 and TRBJ2-7; the listed D gene, TRBD2, was not tested against the DNA. The CDR3 numbers 12 amino acids, ends counted. Germline CDR1 reads MNHNY; CDR2 reads SVGAGI (reference sequence). Here the CDR3 reads CASSALAGGPSL.